The source of this TCR beta chain is a study of blood T cell repertoires in COVID-19. Study summary: Samples taken during acute and convalescent COVID-19 were collected in the United States, Italy and Spain. PBMCs, B-cell-depleted T cells, or T cells provided the cDNA or gDNA that made up the material.

With 0 bases removed from V and 9 bases from J, the gap between germline ends came to 18 bases. The CDR3 has 16 residues. Looked up from germline, CDR1 is LGHDT and CDR2 is YNNKEL (reference sequence). Original methodology: Estimation of nucleated cell counts relied on the amplification of reference gene primers. Assay: immunoSEQ multiplex PCR; the TCRdb copy retains only in-frame clones and omits some. For V, J and clone size, that table is used; D and trimming come from the DNA. The data show 26,000 or so clones, 89% seen once. This sequence joins TRBV3-1 (or the pseudogene TRBV3-2) and TRBJ1-5; D is unresolved. This TCR came from a human donor in a cohort sampled during active COVID-19. The sequencing sample was made of peripheral blood. CDR3 coding DNA: TGTGCCAGCAGCCAAGAGGGAAGCGGGATAGTGGGGCCCCAGCATTTT. It yields the protein CASSQEGSGIVGPQHF.